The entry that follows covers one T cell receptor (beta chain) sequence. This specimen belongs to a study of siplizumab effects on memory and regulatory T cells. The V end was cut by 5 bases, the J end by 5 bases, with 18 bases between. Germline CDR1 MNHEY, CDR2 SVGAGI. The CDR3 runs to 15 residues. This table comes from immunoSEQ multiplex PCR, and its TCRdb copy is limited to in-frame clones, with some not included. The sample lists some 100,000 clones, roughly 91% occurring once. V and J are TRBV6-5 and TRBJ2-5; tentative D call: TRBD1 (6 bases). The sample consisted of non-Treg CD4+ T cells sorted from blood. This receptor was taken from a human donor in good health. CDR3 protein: CASSPSGVLGETQYF. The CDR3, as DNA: TGTGCCAGCAGTCCCTCAGGGGTTCTTGGGGAGACCCAGTACTTC.